The clone carrying this TCR beta chain was observed many times. These data come from a study of patients and donors after allogeneic stem cell transplantation. Trimming removed 1 base at V and 5 bases at J, with 14 bases between. The CDR3 length is 14 residues. CDR1 is DFQATT and CDR2 is SNEGSKA in the germline V gene (reference sequence). TCRdb fed the RT-PCR reads into MiXCR, producing one record per CDR3 protein. The sample has fewer than 250,000 distinct CDR3 sequences, 13% to 15% seen once. This TCR came from a human donor who was either an allogeneic HSCT recipient or a stem cell or donor lymphocyte infusion donor (not recorded which). It is not recorded whose cells these are; they may come from a transplant donor. The sequenced sample was blood, either unsorted or a sorted T cell fraction (not recorded which). The chain links TRBV20-1 to TRBJ2-5, with D tentatively TRBD2 (6 bases). CDR3: CSARVGLASETQYF. The DNA for the CDR3 is TGCAGTGCTAGAGTCGGGCTAGCGTCGGAGACCCAGTACTTC.